A single sample gave rise to the 2 T cell receptor beta chains below, sequenced in a study of post-analysis software for immune sequencing data. Study-level findings and limits: TRBV5-6, TRBV5-1 and TRBV20-1 belonged to a set of roughly five TRBV segments that were more frequent in patients than controls.

The antigens for these receptors are not known. Libraries were made from TCR beta cDNA, and they carried unique molecular identifiers. TCRdb used MiXCR to reprocess the PCR reads, holding one entry per CDR3 protein. The sample carries fewer than 550,000 distinct CDR3 sequences, around 36% recorded once. The material sequenced was blood. The receptors here all came from a girl under 18 with multiple sclerosis.

In the case of this clonotype: Since the CDR3 does not end with the conserved phenylalanine or tryptophan, this likely comes from a read error. The DNA is omitted, as the CDR3 cannot be located on it reliably, and the CDR3 follows TCRdb's listing. The V call is TRBV7-8, the J call TRBJ2-5; no DNA check was done on the table's D call, TRBD1. The CDR3 spans 17 amino acids, including both terminal residues. The germline CDR1 and CDR2 sequences are SGHVS and FQNEAQ. Here the CDR3 reads CASRIFGSAPNGYTFGS.

Concerning this clonotype itself: Its ends do not fully match the called genes, so a read error is possible. The J gene is TRBJ2-1, the V gene TRBV29-1; the match to TRBD1 covers 9 bases. Germline CDR1 is SQVTM and CDR2 is ANQGSEA. The CDR3 is made up of 14 amino acids. The CDR3 protein is CGVDLDRGRNEQFF. The CDR3 nucleotides are TGCGGCGTTGATTTGGACAGGGGAAGGAATGAGCAGTTCTTC.